The text below deals with one T cell receptor (beta chain). Its target is not known. This sample was taken from a study of T cell responses to AZD1222 COVID-19 vaccine. General study points: Donors were mostly white British, more females; clonal diversity possibly underestimated. There were vaccine-associated CD4 TCRs across spike, dominant at 160-218 and 743-854. At baseline, just five to seven AZD1222 recipients tested seropositive.

Data came from immunoSEQ multiplex PCR; TCRdb stores just in-frame clones and leaves some out. Of approximately 170,000 clones listed, under 95% are singletons. With 4 bases removed from V and 7 bases from J, the gap between germline ends came to 0 bases. Germline V gives CDR1 KGHDR, CDR2 SFDVKD. This CDR3 is built from 10 residues. The source is an adult who received the AZD1222 COVID-19 vaccine. This sample comprised peripheral blood, obtained 28 days after the second AZD1222 dose. The chain couples TRBV24-1 to TRBJ2-2; unclear D gene. The CDR3 DNA reads as TGTGCCACCAGTGACGGGGAGCTGTTTTTT. Amino acids: CATSDGELFF.